This T cell receptor beta chain was recovered during a study of cytomegalovirus exposure and HLA in healthy donors. It was with 60 Vbeta and 13 Jbeta primers that the PCR ran. Only in-frame clones appear in the TCRdb table, and some are missing; sequencing was by immunoSEQ multiplex PCR. The sample carries 150,000 or so clones, around 76% recorded once. Broader study findings: The study designated fewer than 200 TCR beta chains cytomegalovirus-associated. Later analysis showed most CMV-associated TCR beta chains appearing HLA-restricted.

At the time of sampling, donors were nominally healthy, though unrecorded immune exposures were likely. In the case of this clone: Antigen specificity is unknown.

Unmatched junction bases numbered 10, after V lost 6 bases and J lost 4 bases. This CDR3 contains 15 residues. Germline CDR1 is MDHEN and CDR2 is SYDVKM. V and J are TRBV28 and TRBJ1-2; 8 nucleotides agree with TRBD1. The TCR comes from a male donor in good health and CMV-seronegative. Sequencing was done on a sample of PBMCs. This CDR3 is CASRYSSGGGYGYTF. The CDR3 DNA reads as TGTGCCAGCAGGTACTCATCAGGGGGCGGCTATGGCTACACCTTC.